This is a list of T cell receptor beta chains from one sample in a study of shared clonotypes between healthy human individuals. Using immunoSEQ multiplex PCR, the repertoire was profiled, and TCRdb retains in-frame clones only, with some absent. The sample has about 1.9 million clones; around 93% are singletons. Source material: naive CD8+ T cells from PBMCs. The origin of the receptors is a man aged 18-30 years in good health. Some clones in this sample may be carry-over from other donors' samples. CDR3s include the opening cysteine and the closing phenylalanine or tryptophan. Each record gives: V gene, CDR3 length, D gene, J gene, clone size, CDR3 DNA, CDR3 protein. A D gene is named only where the DNA matches it firmly. The size field is filled for only some rows; it gives once, few, many or a size class.

TRBV9	15	TRBD2	TRBJ2-7	-	TGTGCCAGCAGCGCCGGGACTAGCGGAAACTACGAGCAGTACTTC	CASSAGTSGNYEQYF
TRBV7-9	14	-	TRBJ1-2	-	TGTGCCAGCAGCTTAGCGGTGACAGACAATGGCTACACCTTC	CASSLAVTDNGYTF
TRBV4-1	15	-	TRBJ1-5	-	TGCGCCAGCAGCCCCCTGCGGGCAGGCAATCAGCCCCAGCATTTT	CASSPLRAGNQPQHF
TRBV5-6	14	-	TRBJ2-1	-	TGTGCCAGCAGCTTGGGGGAACCTTACAATGAGCAGTTCTTC	CASSLGEPYNEQFF
TRBV27	13	-	TRBJ1-2	-	TGTGCCAGCTCCGGGACGGACAACTATGGCTACACCTTC	CASSGTDNYGYTF
TRBV9	13	TRBD1	TRBJ1-1	-	TGTGCCAGCAGCGGGCAGGGGGCTACTGAAGCTTTCTTT	CASSGQGATEAFF
TRBV10-3	15	-	TRBJ2-1	-	TGTGCCATCGACGCGGAGGGAGTGGCCTACAATGAGCAGTTCTTC	CAIDAEGVAYNEQFF
TRBV5-1	13	TRBD1	TRBJ1-1	-	TGCGCCAGCAGCTGGACAGGGTACGCTGAAGCTTTCTTT	CASSWTGYAEAFF
TRBV2	13	TRBD1	TRBJ1-5	-	TGTGCCAGCGGGGACAGGTTCAATCAGCCCCAGCATTTT	CASGDRFNQPQHF
TRBV7-2	12	-	TRBJ1-1	-	TGTGCCAGCAGCTTAAGGATCCCTGAAGCTTTCTTT	CASSLRIPEAFF
TRBV4-1	16	TRBD1	TRBJ2-7	-	TGCGCCAGCAGCCAAGCTACAGGGGGCGCTTACCACGAGCAGTACTTC	CASSQATGGAYHEQYF
TRBV28	16	-	TRBJ1-2	-	TGTGCCAGCAGTTTATCCAAGGACTGGTTTCTCCATGGCTACACCTTC	CASSLSKDWFLHGYTF
TRBV28	16	TRBD2	TRBJ2-7	-	TGTGCCAGCACCGACAGGGGGGTACTAGCGGGAGACGAGCAGTACTTC	CASTDRGVLAGDEQYF
TRBV7-9	12	-	TRBJ2-1	-	TGTGCCAGCAGCTTAGAGGGGAATGAGCAGTTCTTC	CASSLEGNEQFF
TRBV10-3	14	-	TRBJ1-3	-	TGTGCCACCTGCGACACCTCCTCTGGAAACACCATATATTTT	CATCDTSSGNTIYF
TRBV9	15	-	TRBJ2-7	once	TGTGCCAGCAGCTTAAGATCAGGGACCTCCTACGAGCAGTACTTC	CASSLRSGTSYEQYF
TRBV7-9	16	TRBD2	TRBJ2-1	-	TGTGCCAGCAGCAAACTAGCGGGGAGCTCCTACAATGAGCAGTTCTTC	CASSKLAGSSYNEQFF
TRBV4-1	17	-	TRBJ1-4	-	TGCGCCAGCAGCCAAGTTCAAGGGCCCACAATTAATGAAAAACTGTTTTTT	CASSQVQGPTINEKLFF
TRBV4-2	14	-	TRBJ1-2	-	TGTGCCAGCAGCCAAGCTTTGACCACCTATGGCTACACCTTC	CASSQALTTYGYTF
TRBV6-5	15	-	TRBJ2-2	-	TGTGCCAGCTTCGAACGGCCCTCGAACACCGGGGAGCTGTTTTTT	CASFERPSNTGELFF
TRBV6-5	15	-	TRBJ1-1	-	TGTGCCAGCAGTTACGTAGGCAGCACAAACACTGAAGCTTTCTTT	CASSYVGSTNTEAFF
TRBV4-3	15	-	TRBJ2-7	-	TGCGCCAGCAGCCAAGGGGCAGGGACCTCCTACGAGCAGTACTTC	CASSQGAGTSYEQYF
TRBV6-1	13	-	TRBJ2-7	-	TGTGCCAGCACCCTGACTAGGTCCTACGAGCAGTACTTC	CASTLTRSYEQYF
TRBV7-9	16	-	TRBJ2-1	-	TGTGCCAGCTCCCTCTCGGGGCTGGCTGTCTACAATGAGCAGTTCTTC	CASSLSGLAVYNEQFF
TRBV7-6	15	TRBD1	TRBJ2-1	-	TGTGCCAGCAGCTTAGACAGGGGGACTCACAATGAGCAGTTCTTC	CASSLDRGTHNEQFF
TRBV27	15	-	TRBJ1-4	-	TGTGCCAGCAGTTTAGTTGGGGGGACTTACGAAAAACTGTTTTTT	CASSLVGGTYEKLFF
TRBV7-2	16	-	TRBJ2-3	-	TGTGCCAGCAGCCCTCACCGGGCTTTCGAAACAGATACGCAGTATTTT	CASSPHRAFETDTQYF
TRBV7-9	14	-	TRBJ2-7	once	TGTGCCAGCAGCTACCCTGGACTGTCCTACGAGCAGTACTTC	CASSYPGLSYEQYF
TRBV6-6	12	-	TRBJ2-5	-	TGTGCCAGCAGCCTCGACAGTAGGACCCAGTACTTC	CASSLDSRTQYF
TRBV29-1	15	TRBD1	TRBJ1-1	-	TGCAGCGTTGAAGATACCGGCCGACAGGGATTGGCAGCTTTCTTT	CSVEDTGRQGLAAFF
TRBV7-9	15	-	TRBJ2-7	-	TGTGCCAGCAGCTCGCAGGAGGGCCGGGGATACGAGCAGTACTTC	CASSSQEGRGYEQYF
TRBV7-8	16	TRBD2	TRBJ2-1	-	TGTGCCAGCAGCTTAGGACTAGCGGGACCGAACAATGAGCAGTTCTTC	CASSLGLAGPNNEQFF
TRBV9	12	-	TRBJ2-7	-	TGTGCCAGCAGCGTAAATGACCACGAGCAGTACTTC	CASSVNDHEQYF
TRBV28	16	TRBD2	TRBJ2-7	few	TGTGCCAGCAGGCCTGGAGCCGGGACTAAAGTCTACGAGCAGTACTTC	CASRPGAGTKVYEQYF
TRBV6-5	15	-	TRBJ2-7	once	TGTGCCAGCAGTGCCACGGACGGCACCAACTACGAGCAGTACTTC	CASSATDGTNYEQYF